These 29 T cell receptor beta chains share one sample of origin, sequenced in a study of beta chain features in type 1 diabetes. All of the isolated RNA was reverse transcribed, so expressed TCRB transcripts were sequenced. Generated by immunoSEQ multiplex PCR, the TCRdb table keeps only in-frame clones and is missing some. This sample yields about half a million clones, of which roughly 11% are seen a single time; roughly 0.046% belongs to the top ten. The sample was naive CD4+ T cells from blood. These TCRs come from a woman aged 18-30 years in good health.

The rearrangement uses TRBV5-1 and TRBJ2-5, with 9 bases fitting TRBD2. CDR1 SGHRS and CDR2 YFSETQ come from the germline V gene. The CDR3 has 17 amino acids. V shed 0 bases and J 2 bases; nucleotides not matched to a gene: 8. CDR3: CASSLERLAGTQETQYF. The CDR3 DNA sequence: TGCGCCAGCAGCTTGGAACGGCTAGCGGGGACGCAAGAGACCCAGTACTTC. The variable domain in full, completed from reference TRBV5-1 and TRBJ2-5, reads KAGVTQTPRYLIKTRGQQVTLSCSPISGHRSVSWYQQTPGQGLQFLFEYFSETQRNKGNFPGRFSGRQFSNSRSEMNVSTLELGDSALYLCASSLERLAGTQETQYFGPGTRLLVL.

The chain recombines TRBV6-1 with TRBJ2-7; unclear D gene. The CDR3 extends over 14 amino acids. Germline V gives CDR1 MNHNS, CDR2 SASEGT. Trimming pared 8 bases from V and 0 bases from J, leaving 14 bases between. CDR3 protein: CASGEDVVSYEQYF. The CDR3 region has the DNA TGTGCCAGCGGCGAGGACGTAGTCTCCTACGAGCAGTACTTC.

In its sample, this clone was seen a few times. The rearrangement joins TRBV28 to TRBJ2-7; a possible D gene is TRBD1 (8 bases). Trimming removed 5 bases at V and 0 bases at J, with 14 bases between. This CDR3 comprises 15 residues. Germline assignment: CDR1 MDHEN and CDR2 SYDVKM. The CDR3 region is CASSPNRGGSYEQYV. The DNA of the CDR3 is TGTGCCAGCAGTCCTAACAGGGGGGGCTCCTACGAGCAGTACGTC.

This clone showed up just a few times. The chain links TRBV30 to TRBJ2-7; 10 nucleotides align to TRBD2. The CDR3 is 17 amino acids. After removal of 4 bases from V and 2 bases from J, the junction contained 14 bases not matched to a gene. CDR1 and CDR2 (germline): GTSNPN, SVGIG (reference sequence). The CDR3 sequence: CAWTHARTSGTTYEQYF. The CDR3 region has the DNA TGTGCCTGGACTCATGCCCGTACTAGCGGGACTACCTACGAGCAGTACTTC.

This clone has only a few counts. The chain joins TRBV29-1 to TRBJ1-2, with 7 bases matching TRBD1. This CDR3 has 13 amino acids. V was pared by 3 bases and J by 5 bases, with 6 bases of the junction left unmatched. Germline V gives CDR1 SQVTM, CDR2 ANQGSEA. CDR3 region: CSVDIQQGYGYTF. DNA of the CDR3: TGCAGCGTTGATATTCAACAGGGGTATGGCTACACCTTC. The variable domain in full, with the rest retrieved from reference TRBV29-1 and TRBJ1-2, is SAVISQKPSRDICQRGTSLTIQCQVDSQVTMMFWYRQQPGQSLTLIATANQGSEATYESGFVIDKFPISRPNLTFSTLTVSNMSPEDSSIYLCSVDIQQGYGYTFGSGTRLTVV.

This clone has just a few counts. The rearrangement uses TRBV7-3 and TRBJ2-2; D is undetermined. In germline, CDR1 is SGHTA, CDR2 FQGTGA. The CDR3 is 12 amino acids. V lost 4 bases and J lost 4, with 4 bases in between. As DNA, the CDR3 is TGTGCCAGCAGCTCCTTCACCGGGGAGCTGTTTTTT. It specifies CASSSFTGELFF.

The rearrangement uses TRBV29-1 and TRBJ1-4, with no clear D. The germline V and J ends were trimmed by 5 bases and 6 bases, with 10 bases remaining between them. The CDR3 consists of 12 residues. From germline, CDR1 is SQVTM and CDR2 ANQGSEA. CDR3 in DNA: TGCAGCGTTTCTTCCGGGGATGAAAAACTGTTTTTT. Residues: CSVSSGDEKLFF.

This clone was observed a handful of times. J is TRBJ2-7 and V is TRBV4-3, with 10 bases fitting TRBD1. J was trimmed by 6 bases and V by 2 bases; bases with no gene match: 7. CDR3 length: 15 amino acids. Germline CDR1 is LGHNA and CDR2 is YSLEER. The CDR3 DNA reads as TGCGCCAGCAGCCAAACCGGGACAGGGGCCTCCGAGCAGTACTTC. This sequence encodes CASSQTGTGASEQYF.

The chain uses TRBV9 and TRBJ2-5; D ambiguous. This CDR3 is 13 amino acids long. Trimming shortened V by 4 bases and J by 1 base, and 8 bases separated the two germline ends. Germline CDR1 SGDLS, CDR2 YYNGEE. The CDR3 region has the DNA TGTGCCAGCAGCTGGGCAGGCCAAGAGACCCAGTACTTC. Translating it yields CASSWAGQETQYF.

This chain connects TRBV7-2 to TRBJ2-3; 9 positions match TRBD2. The CDR3 sequence is 18 residues long. V lost 4 bases to trimming and J lost 7 bases; unmatched junction nucleotides: 18. CDR1 SGHTA and CDR2 FQGNSA come from the germline V gene. The CDR3 loop is CASSSNQRVLAGMNTQYF. CDR3 DNA sequence: TGTGCCAGCAGCTCCAACCAGCGGGTCCTAGCGGGGATGAATACGCAGTATTTT.

In its sample, this clone was seen a few times. The rearrangement links TRBV9 to TRBJ1-1; 7 bases match TRBD1. V shed 4 bases, J shed 3 bases, and the junction held 6 bases outside the gene matches. The germline CDR1 and CDR2 sequences are SGDLS and YYNGEE. The CDR3 runs to 14 residues. This chain's CDR3 is CASSRQGYDTEAFF. CDR3 coding DNA: TGTGCCAGCAGCCGACAGGGCTACGACACTGAAGCTTTCTTT.

The V call is TRBV7-2, the J call TRBJ2-7; 9 nucleotides agree with TRBD2. V shed 5 bases and J 4 bases; nucleotides not matched to a gene: 15. Germline-derived CDR1 and CDR2 are SGHTA and FQGNSA. The CDR3 extends over 17 amino acids. The DNA of the CDR3 is TGTGCCAGCAGCCCCCGGGGGGCTAGCGGGGTGAGGTACGAGCAGTACTTC. Protein: CASSPRGASGVRYEQYF.

The chain is built from TRBV7-3 and TRBJ2-1; perhaps TRBD1 as D (6 bases). Germline V CDR1 and CDR2: SGHTA, FQGTGA. The CDR3 extends over 13 amino acids. With 4 bases removed from V and 7 bases from J, the gap between germline ends came to 11 bases. CDR3 nucleotides: TGTGCCAGCAGCTCTAACAGGGTAAATGAGCAGTTCTTC. This translates into CASSSNRVNEQFF.

V is TRBV18 and J is TRBJ2-7, with D perhaps matching TRBD1 (5 bases). The germline V gene has CDR1 KGHSH and CDR2 LQKENI. V lost 4 bases to trimming and J lost 3 bases, with 13 bases between them. The CDR3 loop spans 14 amino acids. CDR3 sequence (DNA): TGTGCCAGCTCACGCCAGGGTGGGAACTACGAGCAGTACGTC. Its protein is CASSRQGGNYEQYV.

This clone was found a few times. The chain links TRBV5-4 to TRBJ2-1; the D is unclear. Trimming took off 0 bases at V and 5 bases at J, with 12 bases between the two ends. CDR3 size: 15 residues. Germline V CDR1 and CDR2: SGHNT, YYREEE (reference sequence). The CDR3 DNA reads TGTGCCAGCAGCTTGGACTTGTCTCGGGACAATGAGCAGTTCTTC. Residues: CASSLDLSRDNEQFF.

This clone turned up a few times. As DNA, the CDR3 is TGTGCCAGCAGCCAAGGAGTAGGGGGCGGGGAGACCCAGTACTTC. It is translated as CASSQGVGGGETQYF. This rearrangement joins TRBV14 to TRBJ2-5; 7 nucleotides match TRBD1. Trimming at V came to 1 base and at J to 5 bases, leaving 7 bases not matched to a gene. Germline values: CDR1 SGHDN, CDR2 FVKESK. The CDR3 has 15 amino acids.

This clone was seen more than once but under ten times. J is TRBJ1-2 and V is TRBV28; D is perhaps TRBD1 (5 bases). The CDR3 is made up of 17 amino acids. In germline, CDR1 is MDHEN, CDR2 SYDVKM. Trimming took 6 bases from V and 0 from J, leaving 20 bases between them. CDR3: CASRNTPRQTPNYGYTF. Written as DNA, the CDR3 is TGTGCCAGCAGAAATACCCCACGACAGACACCTAACTATGGCTACACCTTC.

This chain connects TRBV25-1 to TRBJ2-1, with 8 bases lining up with TRBD1. J lost 6 bases, V lost 3 bases, and 10 bases had no gene match. The CDR3 has 16 amino acids. Germline assignment: CDR1 MGHDK and CDR2 SYGVNS. CDR3 bases: TGTGCCAGCAGTGATACCCGGACAGGGCTTGTCAATGAGCAGTTCTTC. Residues: CASSDTRTGLVNEQFF.

This clone occurred a few times. The chain couples TRBV21-1 to TRBJ2-7; TRBD2 is the table's D call and was not checked against the DNA. TRBV21-1 is classified as a pseudogene. CDR3 length: 15 residues. The CDR3 is CASSADSDSSYEQYV. The CDR3 DNA reads TGTGCCAGCAGCGCTGACTCGGATAGCTCCTACGAGCAGTACGTC.

This sequence joins TRBV7-9 and TRBJ2-7; 7 nucleotides agree with TRBD2. The J segment lost 0 bases and the V segment lost 0 bases, leaving 8 bases of the junction unmatched. Looked up from germline, CDR1 is SEHNR and CDR2 is FQNEAQ (reference sequence). The CDR3 is 17 residues long. CDR3 in DNA: TGTGCCAGCAGCTTAGCCCCCGGGAGGACCAACTCCTACGAGCAGTACTTC. Protein: CASSLAPGRTNSYEQYF.

The genes are TRBV20-1 and TRBJ2-5, with D perhaps matching TRBD2 (5 bases). The V end was cut by 1 base, the J end by 5 bases, with 5 bases between. Germline loops: CDR1 DFQATT, CDR2 SNEGSKA (reference sequence). This CDR3 region has 11 residues. CDR3: CSARGEETQYF. Written as DNA, the CDR3 is TGCAGTGCTAGAGGGGAGGAGACCCAGTACTTC.

The chain uses TRBV25-1 and TRBJ1-1, with D unclear. Germline V gene sequence: CDR1 MGHDK, CDR2 SYGVNS. The CDR3 covers 13 residues. V lost 4 bases and J 1 base, leaving 7 bases between the germline ends. CDR3 residues: CASSVQANTEAFF. For the CDR3, the DNA is TGTGCCAGCAGTGTTCAGGCGAACACTGAAGCTTTCTTT.

This clone was observed a handful of times. The CDR3 loop reads CASSQGGPREAFF. CDR3 DNA sequence: TGTGCCAGCAGCCAGGGAGGGCCTCGTGAAGCTTTCTTT. The rearrangement joins TRBV14 to TRBJ1-1; D unresolved. Trimming stripped 3 bases from V and 7 bases from J, with 12 bases between. Germline CDR1 reads SGHDN; CDR2 reads FVKESK. This CDR3 comprises 13 residues.

The chain employs TRBV28 and TRBJ2-3, with 9 nucleotides matching TRBD2. The CDR3 is 15 amino acids. V lost 6 bases and J lost 2; bases outside the gene matches: 6. Germline V gene sequence: CDR1 MDHEN, CDR2 SYDVKM. CDR3 amino acids: CASRGSGGNTDTQYF. CDR3 DNA sequence: TGTGCCAGCAGGGGTAGCGGGGGAAACACAGATACGCAGTATTTT.

In this sample, this clone turned up a few times. This chain joins TRBV19 and TRBJ2-7; possible D gene TRBD1, 5 bases. The germline V gene has CDR1 LNHDA and CDR2 SQIVND (reference sequence). With 4 bases removed from V and 0 bases from J, the gap between germline ends came to 31 bases. The CDR3 runs 21 residues. The CDR3: CASSNIGRRQLHPASSYEQYF. The DNA for the CDR3 is TGTGCCAGTAGTAATATCGGTCGGAGACAGCTTCATCCGGCCAGCTCCTACGAGCAGTACTTC.

J is TRBJ2-3 and V is TRBV4-3; D call uncertain. The CDR3 contains 15 residues. V lost 1 base, J lost 5 bases, and 13 bases lay in between. Germline CDR1 and CDR2: LGHNA and YSLEER. The CDR3 DNA is TGCGCCAGCAGCCAAGGACCGGTCTTAGGAGATACGCAGTATTTT. Its translation: CASSQGPVLGDTQYF.

The chain joins TRBV5-1 to TRBJ2-7; TRBD1 agrees at 7 bases. The CDR3 totals 14 residues. Germline V CDR1 and CDR2: SGHRS, YFSETQ. Trimming at V came to 0 bases and at J to 2 bases, leaving 2 bases not matched to a gene. CDR3: CASSLAGQPYEQYV. The DNA of the CDR3 is TGCGCCAGCAGCTTGGCGGGACAGCCCTACGAGCAGTACGTC.

This clone has more than one count but fewer than ten. V usage is TRBV5-6 and J usage is TRBJ2-5, with D perhaps TRBD2 (6 bases). CDR1 is SGHDT, CDR2 YYEEEE, per germline. V lost 6 bases and J lost 4, with 16 bases in between. This CDR3 contains 14 residues. The CDR3 DNA follows: TGTGCCAGCACCAAACGTGGGACTCTAGAGACCCAGTACTTC. It codes for CASTKRGTLETQYF.

The chain couples TRBV20-1 to TRBJ2-7; TRBD2 agrees at 8 bases. The CDR3 is 11 amino acids. The germline gives CDR1 DFQATT, CDR2 SNEGSKA (reference sequence). DNA for the CDR3: TGCAGCGGGAGGGCCTTAAGCGAGCAGTACTTC. Translating it yields CSGRALSEQYF.